This TCR beta chain was captured by sequencing in a study of beta chain features in type 1 diabetes. The CDR3 consists of 13 residues. CDR1 and CDR2 from the germline V gene are SQVTM and ANQGSEA. The ends were cut back, 7 bases at V and 4 bases at J, with 14 bases in the middle. Investigators reverse transcribed all isolated RNA, so they sequenced expressed TCRB transcripts. Measured with immunoSEQ multiplex PCR; TCRdb has only the in-frame clones, and not every one. The data contain nearly 250,000 clones, under 70% of them singletons. The sample holds one count of this clone. Sequencing was carried out using naive CD4+ T cells from blood. V gene TRBV29-1 combines with J gene TRBJ2-1; D is possibly TRBD2 (6 bases). The receptor was derived from a man aged 25-45 years in good health. This CDR3 is CSGGTSNYNEQFF. CDR3 nucleotide sequence: TGCAGCGGTGGGACTTCTAATTACAATGAGCAGTTCTTC.